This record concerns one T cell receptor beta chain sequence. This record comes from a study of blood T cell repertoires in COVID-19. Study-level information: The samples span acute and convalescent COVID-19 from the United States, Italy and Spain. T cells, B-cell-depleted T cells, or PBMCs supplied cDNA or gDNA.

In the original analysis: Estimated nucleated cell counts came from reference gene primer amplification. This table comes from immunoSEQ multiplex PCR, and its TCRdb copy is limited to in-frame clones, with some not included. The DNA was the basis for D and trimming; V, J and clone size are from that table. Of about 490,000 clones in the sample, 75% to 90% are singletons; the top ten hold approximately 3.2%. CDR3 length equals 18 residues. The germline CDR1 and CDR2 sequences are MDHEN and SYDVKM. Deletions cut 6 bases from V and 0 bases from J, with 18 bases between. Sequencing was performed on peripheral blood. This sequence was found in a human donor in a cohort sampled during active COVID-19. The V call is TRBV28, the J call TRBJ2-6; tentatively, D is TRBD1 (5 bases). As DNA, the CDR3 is TGTGCCAGCAGGGGTCTGATGCTGACAGACTCTGGGGCCAACGTCCTGACTTTC. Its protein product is CASRGLMLTDSGANVLTF. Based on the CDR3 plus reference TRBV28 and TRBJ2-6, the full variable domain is DVKVTQSSRYLVKRTGEKVFLECVQDMDHENMFWYRQDPGLGLRLIYFSYDVKMKEKGDIPEGYSVSREKKERFSLILESASTNQTSMYLCASRGLMLTDSGANVLTFGAGSRLTVL.